This TCR beta chain appears in the sequencing data of a study of beta chain features in type 1 diabetes. Cell sorting via CD45RO/CCR7/CD25/CD127/CD95/CD27 was performed to obtain CD4+ naive, central memory, regulatory and stem cell-like memory cells. The ends lost 8 bases at V and 2 bases at J; junction bases unmatched: 5. This CDR3 contains 15 residues. Germline values: CDR1 SNHLY, CDR2 FYNNEI. Sequenced material consisted of expressed TCRB transcripts (all of the isolated RNA was reverse transcribed). Naive, central memory and regulatory T cell samples produced a mean of approximately 3.9 million reads. Measured with immunoSEQ multiplex PCR; TCRdb has only the in-frame clones, and not every one. The table shows 300,000 to 350,000 clones, with roughly 8% occurring only once.

Sequencing was done on a sample of central memory CD4+ T cells from blood. The TCR sequence derives from a young woman in good health. The chain joins TRBV2 to TRBJ2-1, with TRBD2 matching 11 bases. This CDR3 reads CASAPSGRPYNEQFF. CDR3 DNA sequence: TGTGCCAGCGCCCCTAGCGGGAGGCCCTACAATGAGCAGTTCTTC.